Listed here is a single TCR beta chain. The data derive from a study of blood T cell repertoires in COVID-19. V dropped 11 bases and J dropped 3 bases, with 8 bases sitting between them. Germline V gene sequence: CDR1 ENHRY, CDR2 SYGVKD. This CDR3 is built from 11 residues. TCRdb's copy holds only in-frame clones and misses some; the assay was immunoSEQ multiplex PCR. The data contain a few hundred thousand clones, 86% of them singletons. What was sequenced was peripheral blood. The V call is TRBV10-3, the J call TRBJ1-3; D is unclear. The source of this sequence is a woman in her 50s with acute or convalescent COVID-19. CDR3 loop: CAVSGGNTIYF. CDR3 sequence (DNA): TGTGCCGTTTCAGGTGGAAACACCATATATTTT.